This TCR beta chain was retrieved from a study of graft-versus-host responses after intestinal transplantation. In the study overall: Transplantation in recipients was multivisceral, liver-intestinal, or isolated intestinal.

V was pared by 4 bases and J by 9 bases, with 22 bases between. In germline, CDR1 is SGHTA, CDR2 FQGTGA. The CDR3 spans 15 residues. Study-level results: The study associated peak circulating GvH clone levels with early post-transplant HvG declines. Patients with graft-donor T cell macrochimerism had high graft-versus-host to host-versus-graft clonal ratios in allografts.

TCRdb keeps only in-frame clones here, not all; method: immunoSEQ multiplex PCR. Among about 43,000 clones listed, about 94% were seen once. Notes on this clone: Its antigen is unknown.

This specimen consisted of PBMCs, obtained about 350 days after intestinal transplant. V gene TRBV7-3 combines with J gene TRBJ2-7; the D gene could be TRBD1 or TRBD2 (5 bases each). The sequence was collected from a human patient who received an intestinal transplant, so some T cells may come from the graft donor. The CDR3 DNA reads TGTGCCAGCAGCTCCTCGTGGGACGGAACAACGAGGCAGTACTTC. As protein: CASSSSWDGTTRQYF.